These 10 T cell receptor beta chains were all obtained from the same sample, sequenced in a study of cytomegalovirus exposure and HLA in healthy donors. The study ran its PCR with 60 Vbeta and 13 Jbeta primers. Libraries were prepared by immunoSEQ multiplex PCR; TCRdb keeps only in-frame clonotypes and omits some of them. In the table there are over 150,000 clones, over 70% of which are singletons. The sequenced sample was PBMCs. The receptors originated from a male donor in good health and CMV-seropositive.

The chain carries TRBV19 and TRBJ1-6; 7 bases are a match to TRBD1. Per germline, CDR1 LNHDA and CDR2 SQIVND (reference sequence). The ends lost 2 bases at V and 8 bases at J; junction bases unmatched: 12. CDR3 length: 17 residues. This CDR3 reads CASSIFPLSQGDSPLHF. The CDR3 DNA reads TGTGCCAGTAGTATATTCCCACTGTCCCAGGGGGATTCACCCCTCCACTTT. Together with reference TRBV19 and TRBJ1-6, the CDR3 gives the full variable domain: DGGITQSPKYLFRKEGQNVTLSCEQNLNHDAMYWYRQDPGQGLRLIYYSQIVNDFQKGDIAEGYSVSREKKESFPLTVTSAQKNPTAFYLCASSIFPLSQGDSPLHFGNGTRLTVT.

The CDR3 nucleotides read TGTGCCTGGGGCCCCGAGGTGAGTGCGAGGGCCGGGTCCTACGAGCAGTACTTC. Protein sequence: CAWGPEVSARAGSYEQYF. This chain connects TRBV30 to TRBJ2-5; tentative D call: TRBD2 (5 bases). The J call may be mistaken, given a closer DNA end match to TRBJ2-7. The germline V gene encodes CDR1 GTSNPN and CDR2 SVGIG (reference sequence). The CDR3 is made up of 18 amino acids.

The CDR3 region has the DNA TGTGCCAGCAGCTTATTCGGGACAGGGGTTGCTTTCTTT. Amino acid sequence: CASSLFGTGVAFF. The gene calls are TRBV7-3 and TRBJ1-1; 10 bases match TRBD1. Germline CDR1 is SGHTA and CDR2 is FQGTGA. The length of the CDR3 is 13 residues. J lost 11 bases, V lost 2 bases, and 5 bases had no gene match.

The rearrangement joins TRBV5-1 to TRBJ2-2; maybe TRBD2 (7 bases). Trimming took off 5 bases at V and 5 bases at J, with 19 bases between the two ends. The CDR3 extends over 16 amino acids. Per germline, CDR1 SGHRS and CDR2 YFSETQ. The CDR3: CASRTGWGGRTGELFF. CDR3 coding DNA: TGCGCCAGCAGAACCGGTTGGGGGGGCCGAACCGGGGAGCTGTTTTTT.

This clone showed up just a few times. This chain uses TRBV2 with TRBJ1-1, with TRBD1 matching over 9 bases. This CDR3 is 14 amino acids long. From germline, CDR1 is SNHLY and CDR2 FYNNEI. J was trimmed by 1 base and V by 6 bases; bases with no gene match: 3. The CDR3 DNA reads as TGTGCCAGCAGGAAGGACAGGGGGAACACTGAAGCTTTCTTT. This translates into CASRKDRGNTEAFF.

The chain joins TRBV5-1 to TRBJ2-3; D is uncertain. From germline, CDR1 is SGHRS and CDR2 YFSETQ. V gave up 0 bases and J gave up 10 bases, with 9 bases separating them. The CDR3 consists of 12 residues. The CDR3 region has the DNA TGCGCCAGCAGCTTGGACAGTATCCCGCAGTATTTT. Amino acid sequence: CASSLDSIPQYF.

J is TRBJ2-7 and V is TRBV9; tentatively, D is TRBD2 (6 bases). The CDR3 runs 15 residues. Trimming took 0 bases from V and 3 from J, leaving 13 bases between them. Germline V gene sequence: CDR1 SGDLS, CDR2 YYNGEE. CDR3 loop: CASSVDLWRGYEQYF. DNA for the CDR3: TGTGCCAGCAGCGTAGATCTTTGGAGGGGCTACGAGCAGTACTTC.

The CDR3 loop reads CASSYSASGGNEQFF. The CDR3 region has the DNA TGTGCCAGCAGTTACTCGGCTAGCGGGGGCAATGAGCAGTTCTTC. The rearrangement uses TRBV6-6 and TRBJ2-1; TRBD2 agrees at 10 bases. Germline trimming cut 0 bases from V and 6 bases from J; bases unmatched to any gene: 2. Germline V gene lookup returns CDR1 MNHNY and CDR2 SVGAGI (reference sequence). The CDR3 runs to 15 residues.

The V and J genes are TRBV27 and TRBJ1-1; D uncertain. The CDR3 is made up of 13 amino acids. Germline assignment: CDR1 MNHEY and CDR2 SMNVEV (reference sequence). V was trimmed by 3 bases and J by 3 bases, leaving 8 bases between them. The CDR3 sequence is CASSLFGYTEAFF. The CDR3 region has the DNA TGTGCCAGCAGTTTGTTCGGTTACACTGAAGCTTTCTTT.

The V gene is TRBV6-5, the J gene TRBJ2-3, with D unresolved. Trimming shortened V by 7 bases and J by 0 bases, and 5 bases separated the two germline ends. The CDR3 covers 12 residues. Germline assignment: CDR1 MNHEY and CDR2 SVGAGI. CDR3 residues: CASTGSTDTQYF. DNA for the CDR3: TGTGCCAGCACTGGCAGCACAGATACGCAGTATTTT.